This T cell receptor (beta chain) was sequenced in a study of OX40 agonist ivuxolimab in advanced cancers. CDR3 length equals 12 residues. Germline CDR1 is SNHLY and CDR2 is FYNNEI. Trimming took 6 bases from V and 11 from J, leaving 14 bases between them. The assay was immunoSEQ multiplex PCR, and TCRdb's table has in-frame clones only and misses some. The sample holds around 78,000 clones; around 87% are singletons and the top ten take 0.24%. Concerning this clone: The sample contains more than one DNA sequence encoding this CDR3.

V and J are TRBV2 and TRBJ1-5; D perhaps matches TRBD1 (5 bases). The sample was CD4+ or CD8+ T cells sorted from blood, taken in a trial of the OX40 agonist ivuxolimab. The receptor's source is an adult with an advanced solid tumor such as melanoma, head and neck, liver or kidney cancer. In nucleotides, the CDR3 is TGTGCCAGCAGAGAGCAGGGCATGGCCCAGCATTTT. Amino acids: CASREQGMAQHF.